Given below is one T cell receptor beta chain in context. Distinct nucleotide sequences in the sample also encode this CDR3. Method: immunoSEQ multiplex PCR; TCRdb's copy keeps in-frame clones and lacks some. Here the sample spans roughly 2.5 million clones, roughly 92% being singletons. Everyone who donated was a Caucasian adult who lived in Nashville, Tennessee. CD4+ cell separation produced CD45RA+ naive and CD45RA-negative memory subsets. The data belong to a study of shared clonotypes between healthy human individuals. CDR3 length: 12 amino acids. V shed 3 bases and J 5 bases; nucleotides not matched to a gene: 1. Germline assignment: CDR1 SNHLY and CDR2 FYNNEI.

The TCR originated in a man aged 18 to 30 in good health. Sequencing used naive CD4+ T cells sorted from blood. Subset: CD45RA+ positively selected. This chain links TRBV2 with TRBJ2-7, with 7 bases identical to TRBD2. CDR3 amino acids: CASSEGGNEQYF. CDR3 coding DNA: TGTGCCAGCAGTGAGGGGGGGAACGAGCAGTACTTC.